This section outlines one T cell receptor (beta chain) sequence together with its context. The sample belongs to a study of control samples from healthy donors and cancer patients. Repertoires were generated with immunoSEQ multiplex PCR, while TCRdb's copy carries only in-frame clones and drops some. The data show some 130,000 clones, with 92% seen just once and about 11% held by the top ten. The CDR3 sequence is 14 residues long. Trimming left V 2 bases short and J 3 bases short, with 11 bases between. Germline V gives CDR1 SNHLY, CDR2 FYNNEI. The source of this sequence is a man aged 25 to 45 in good health. The rearrangement uses TRBV2 and TRBJ2-7; TRBD1 is a possible D gene (6 bases). Material: blood. For the CDR3, the DNA is TGTGCCAGCAGTGAATTTGGCAGGGGCTACGAGCAGTACTTC. As protein: CASSEFGRGYEQYF.